Listed below are T cell receptor beta chains from one sample, sequenced in a study of cytomegalovirus exposure and HLA in healthy donors. Sequencing was performed with immunoSEQ multiplex PCR; in TCRdb, only in-frame clones are kept and a portion is missing. The sample has about 81,000 clones, 70% to 80% seen once. The sample consisted of PBMCs. The receptors derive from a man aged 45-65 years in good health and CMV-seropositive. Both conserved end residues are part of each CDR3. A D gene is named only where the DNA matches it firmly. Clone sizes are given selectively: once, few, many, or a class where the clone is expanded.

D gene	V gene	clone size	J gene	CDR3 protein	CDR3 DNA
TRBD2	TRBV6-1	.	TRBJ2-1	CASSLAGVVIEQFF	TGTGCCAGCAGTCTAGCGGGAGTGGTTATTGAGCAGTTCTTC
.	TRBV11-3	.	TRBJ2-7	CASRGLNEQYF	TGTGCCAGCAGGGGGCTTAACGAGCAGTACTTC
TRBD1	TRBV27	.	TRBJ1-1	CASSPLSRTGFTEAFF	TGTGCCAGCAGTCCACTCTCCCGGACAGGGTTTACTGAAGCTTTCTTT
.	TRBV29-1	.	TRBJ1-1	CSVGGAGAAEAFF	TGCAGCGTTGGGGGAGCAGGGGCCGCTGAAGCTTTCTTT
.	TRBV11-2	.	TRBJ1-1	CASSLGGTRIGEAFF	TGTGCCAGCAGCTTAGGCGGGACGCGAATTGGGGAAGCTTTCTTT
.	TRBV25-1	.	TRBJ1-6	CASSGGGQLSSPLHF	TGTGCCAGCAGCGGAGGCGGGCAGCTCTCCTCACCCCTCCACTTT
.	TRBV7-9	.	TRBJ1-2	CASSPPGTLANYGYTF	TGTGCCAGCAGCCCCCCGGGAACCTTAGCTAACTATGGCTACACCTTC
TRBD1	TRBV7-9	medium-sized	TRBJ2-3	CASSLAWDRLRDTQYF	TGTGCCAGCAGCTTAGCGTGGGACAGGTTAAGAGATACGCAGTATTTT
TRBD2	TRBV19	.	TRBJ2-1	CASSMKGGLAGVGNEQFF	TGTGCCAGTAGTATGAAGGGAGGACTAGCGGGAGTGGGGAATGAGCAGTTCTTC
TRBD2	TRBV6-1	.	TRBJ2-2	CASNSREGAGELFF	TGTGCCAGCAATTCGCGGGAGGGTGCCGGGGAGCTGTTTTTT
TRBD2	TRBV5-1	.	TRBJ2-3	CASSLGLAGGPKSTDTQYF	TGCGCCAGCAGCTTGGGACTAGCGGGAGGGCCGAAAAGCACAGATACGCAGTATTTT
.	TRBV11-3	.	TRBJ2-7	CASSLTWGPDSSYEQYF	TGTGCCAGCAGCTTAACATGGGGGCCGGACAGCTCCTACGAGCAGTACTTC
.	TRBV7-6	.	TRBJ2-7	CASSLVAQGPYEQYF	TGTGCCAGCAGCTTAGTCGCCCAGGGGCCCTACGAGCAGTACTTC
.	TRBV28	.	TRBJ1-1	CASSLLNTEAFF	TGTGCCAGCAGTCTGTTGAACACTGAAGCTTTCTTT
.	TRBV10-3	few	TRBJ2-3	CAIRGRESTDTQYF	TGTGCCATCAGGGGCCGGGAGAGCACAGATACGCAGTATTTT
TRBD2	TRBV5-1	few	TRBJ2-2	CASSLSVAGVIELFF	TGCGCCAGCAGCTTGAGTGTGGCGGGGGTGATCGAGCTGTTTTTT
TRBD2	TRBV10-3	.	TRBJ2-7	CAISESGLERYEQYF	TGTGCCATCAGTGAGTCGGGACTAGAGCGCTACGAGCAGTACTTC
TRBD1	TRBV10-1	.	TRBJ2-2	CASTAGTGATGELFF	TGCGCCAGCACCGCCGGGACAGGGGCCACCGGGGAGCTGTTTTTT
TRBD2	TRBV15	.	TRBJ2-1	CATSRRSGVKSNEQFF	TGTGCCACCAGCAGACGAAGCGGGGTGAAGAGCAATGAGCAGTTCTTC
.	TRBV15	.	TRBJ2-1	CATSSGHTYNEQFF	TGTGCCACCAGCAGTGGGCATACCTACAATGAGCAGTTCTTC
TRBD2	TRBV7-6	.	TRBJ2-2	CASSLFSGRGAGELFF	TGTGCCAGCAGCTTATTTTCCGGGAGGGGGGCCGGGGAGCTATTTTTT
.	TRBV29-1	.	TRBJ1-2	CSVDEDANYGYTF	TGCAGCGTTGACGAGGATGCTAACTATGGCTACACCTTC
.	TRBV9	.	TRBJ2-2	CASSEWTLGAFGELFF	TGTGCCAGCAGCGAGTGGACCCTAGGGGCCTTCGGGGAGCTGTTTTTT
.	TRBV10-3	.	TRBJ2-5	CAITGDPTWETQYF	TGTGCCATCACGGGGGACCCGACTTGGGAGACCCAGTACTTC
.	TRBV5-1	.	TRBJ2-7	CASSPGGGGNYEQYF	TGCGCCAGCAGCCCCGGAGGGGGCGGAAACTACGAGCAGTACTTC
TRBD1	TRBV7-8	.	TRBJ2-5	CASIGTDFGETQYF	TGTGCCAGCATCGGGACAGACTTTGGAGAGACCCAGTACTTC
TRBD2	TRBV27	.	TRBJ2-1	CASSARGASGGPYNEQFF	TGTGCCAGCAGTGCCAGGGGCGCAAGCGGGGGCCCCTACAATGAGCAGTTCTTC
.	TRBV19	.	TRBJ1-5	CASYGTSIPSNQPQHF	TGTGCCAGTTACGGGACTTCTATCCCTAGCAATCAGCCCCAGCATTTT
.	TRBV5-1	.	TRBJ1-1	CASSLAGRFDTEAFF	TGCGCCAGCAGCCTGGCCGGGAGGTTTGACACTGAAGCTTTCTTT
TRBD1	TRBV10-3	.	TRBJ1-1	CAISFQGATTEAFF	TGTGCCATCAGTTTCCAGGGGGCGACCACTGAAGCTTTCTTT
.	TRBV5-4	.	TRBJ2-3	CASNTRLGVDTQYF	TGTGCCAGCAACACACGCTTAGGGGTAGATACGCAGTATTTT
TRBD2	TRBV6-1	few	TRBJ2-7	CASSPRTSGYEQYF	TGTGCCAGCAGTCCCCGGACTAGCGGTTACGAGCAGTACTTC
.	TRBV5-1	.	TRBJ2-2	CASSERQDTGTGELFF	TGCGCCAGCAGCGAGCGCCAAGATACGGGAACCGGGGAGCTGTTTTTT
.	TRBV7-9	.	TRBJ2-1	CASSLGQGLTYNEQFF	TGTGCCAGCAGCTTAGGGCAGGGGTTAACCTACAATGAGCAGTTCTTC
.	TRBV7-2	few	TRBJ2-2	CASSVTITGELFF	TGTGCCAGCAGCGTGACTATTACCGGGGAGCTGTTTTTT
TRBD2	TRBV27	.	TRBJ2-3	CASSPRTSERPRTDTQYF	TGTGCCAGCAGTCCTCGGACTAGCGAGAGGCCACGGACAGATACGCAGTATTTT
.	TRBV5-1	.	TRBJ2-7	CASSPRQPSYEQYF	TGCGCCAGCAGCCCCAGACAACCCTCCTACGAGCAGTACTTC
TRBD1	TRBV15	.	TRBJ1-1	CATSRGTAEAFF	TGTGCCACCAGCAGGGGGACAGCTGAAGCTTTCTTT
.	TRBV5-1	.	TRBJ1-5	CASSFEGNSNQPQHF	TGCGCCAGCAGCTTCGAGGGTAATAGCAATCAGCCCCAGCATTTT
TRBD1	TRBV5-1	.	TRBJ2-3	CASSLLGTGGADTQYF	TGCGCCAGCAGCTTGCTCGGGACAGGGGGCGCAGATACGCAGTATTTT
.	TRBV6-5	.	TRBJ1-1	CASSSESLVAFF	TGTGCCAGCAGTTCCGAATCATTAGTGGCTTTCTTT
.	TRBV19	.	TRBJ2-3	CASSLTVSFADTQYF	TGTGCCAGTAGTTTGACAGTAAGTTTCGCAGATACGCAGTATTTT